Shown below are 8 T cell receptor beta chains from a single sample sequenced in a study of T cell responses to AZD1222 COVID-19 vaccine. Clones were read by immunoSEQ multiplex PCR, and TCRdb kept only the in-frame ones, dropping some. This sample has some 130,000 clones, with about 91% found just once. This specimen was peripheral blood, taken on day 0 of AZD1222 vaccination. These TCRs come from an adult in good health.

This chain uses TRBV4-2 with TRBJ2-7; D remains unclear. Germline V gene sequence: CDR1 LGHNA, CDR2 YNFKEQ. CDR3 length equals 15 residues. V shed 0 bases and J shed 0 bases, with 9 bases lying between them. This CDR3 reads CASSQEGFSSYEQYF. CDR3 DNA sequence: TGTGCCAGCAGCCAAGAGGGCTTTAGCTCCTACGAGCAGTACTTC.

This sequence joins TRBV5-1 and TRBJ2-2; D ambiguous. V lost 0 bases and J lost 2, with 8 bases in between. Germline V lookup: CDR1 SGHRS, CDR2 YFSETQ. The CDR3 is 15 residues long. CDR3 in amino acids: CASSLDLHNTGELFF. The CDR3, as DNA: TGCGCCAGCAGCTTGGATTTACACAACACCGGGGAGCTGTTTTTT.

V and J are TRBV29-1 and TRBJ1-2; D gene unclear. The germline CDR1 and CDR2 sequences are SQVTM and ANQGSEA. The CDR3 totals 13 residues. Between the trimmed V and J ends, which lost 6 bases and 9 bases, there was a span of 20 bases. The CDR3 DNA reads as TGCAGCGTACCGACGAGACAACTCGGGCGCTACACCTTC. This encodes CSVPTRQLGRYTF.

J is TRBJ1-6 and V is TRBV6-1; the D gene is possibly TRBD1 (6 bases). This CDR3 region has 16 residues. Germline-derived CDR1 and CDR2 are MNHNS and SASEGT. Trimming shortened V by 0 bases and J by 8 bases, and 14 bases separated the two germline ends. The CDR3 DNA sequence: TGTGCCAGCAGTGAAGCGGGGGCTTGGGGAGATTCACCCCTCCACTTT. This codes for CASSEAGAWGDSPLHF.

This chain links TRBV6-5 with TRBJ1-1; no clear D gene. V lost 8 bases to trimming and J lost 4 bases, with 8 bases between them. Germline lookup yields CDR1 MNHEY and CDR2 SVGAGI. The CDR3 spans 11 residues. This CDR3 is CASQLGTEAFF. CDR3 nucleotides: TGTGCCAGCCAACTTGGCACTGAAGCTTTCTTT.

This chain uses TRBV5-1 with TRBJ1-1, with a weak D call TRBD1 (5 bases). Germline V gene data show CDR1 as SGHRS and CDR2 as YFSETQ. Trimming stripped 2 bases from V and 5 bases from J, with 13 bases between. The CDR3 extends over 14 amino acids. The CDR3 here is CASSFLGRETEAFF. As DNA, the CDR3 is TGCGCCAGCAGCTTTTTAGGCAGGGAGACTGAAGCTTTCTTT.

This sequence joins TRBV11-2 and TRBJ1-1, with 11 bases matching TRBD1. J gave up 8 bases and V 3 bases, and 5 bases lay outside the gene matches. The germline V gene has CDR1 SGHAT and CDR2 FQNNGV. This CDR3 is 14 amino acids long. The CDR3 loop is CASSFWRTGGEAFF. The DNA for the CDR3 is TGTGCCAGCAGCTTTTGGCGGACAGGGGGCGAAGCTTTCTTT.

The gene calls are TRBV24-1 and TRBJ2-1; 13 positions match TRBD2. This CDR3 comprises 15 residues. Unmatched junction bases numbered 3, after V lost 3 bases and J lost 8 bases. Germline lookup yields CDR1 KGHDR and CDR2 SFDVKD. CDR3 residues: CATSDGLAGDYEQFF. In DNA, the CDR3 is TGTGCCACCAGTGATGGACTAGCGGGAGACTATGAGCAGTTCTTC.